Below, 8 T cell receptor beta chains from the same sample are listed, as sequenced in a study of T cells in Graves' hyperthyroidism and ophthalmopathy. There were TCR beta CDR3 regions amplified from RNA transcripts. First-round RT-PCR with HTBI primers amplified the TCR CDR3 region. TCRdb used MiXCR to reprocess the multiplex PCR reads, holding one entry per CDR3 protein. The table includes hundreds of thousands of distinct CDR3 sequences, roughly 13% detected once. The sequencing sample was made of blood. These receptors were taken from a woman between 40 and 55 years old with Graves' ophthalmopathy.

This clonotype showed up many times. This chain uses TRBV2 with TRBJ2-7; D may be TRBD2 (5 bases). Trimming left V 7 bases short and J 2 bases short, with 9 bases between. The germline gives CDR1 SNHLY, CDR2 FYNNEI. This CDR3 is 12 amino acids long. For the CDR3, the DNA is TGTGCCAGCAAACTAGATGCCTACGAGCAGTACTTC. Amino acids: CASKLDAYEQYF. Using reference TRBV2 and TRBJ2-7 for the parts outside the CDR3, the full variable domain is EPEVTQTPSHQVTQMGQEVILRCVPISNHLYFYWYRQILGQKVEFLVSFYNNEISEKSEIFDDQFSVERPDGSNFTLKIRSTKLEDSAMYFCASKLDAYEQYFGPGTRLTVT.

This clonotype showed up many times. This chain connects TRBV28 to TRBJ1-2; D may be TRBD1 (6 bases). V was clipped by 8 bases and J by 3 bases, with 13 bases between them. The CDR3 spans 13 residues. From germline, CDR1 is MDHEN and CDR2 SYDVKM. The CDR3 loop reads CASHREGDYGYTF. CDR3 nucleotide sequence: TGTGCCAGCCACAGGGAGGGGGACTATGGCTACACCTTC.

The V and J genes are TRBV5-4 and TRBJ2-5, with D perhaps being TRBD1 or TRBD2 (6 bases each). Trimming took 2 bases from V and 2 from J, leaving 10 bases between them. The CDR3 totals 14 residues. CDR1 and CDR2 from the germline V gene are SGHNT and YYREEE (reference sequence). The CDR3 DNA reads TGTGCCAGCAGCTTCGGGGGCAGACAAGAGACCCAGTACTTC. Translated, it gives CASSFGGRQETQYF.

The CDR3 spells CASSLVGPTGISYEQYF. The DNA of the CDR3 is TGTGCCAGCAGCTTAGTGGGTCCCACGGGGATCTCCTACGAGCAGTACTTC. V and J are TRBV7-9 and TRBJ2-7; D may be TRBD2 (5 bases). The CDR3 has 17 amino acids. Trimming took off 1 base at V and 0 bases at J, with 16 bases between the two ends. CDR1 is SEHNR, CDR2 FQNEAQ, per germline (reference sequence).

This clonotype occurred a few times. The chain carries TRBV9 and TRBJ1-1; possible D gene TRBD1, 5 bases. CDR3 size: 16 residues. With 0 bases removed from V and 1 base from J, the gap between germline ends came to 13 bases. Germline V gives CDR1 SGDLS, CDR2 YYNGEE. CDR3 DNA: TGTGCCAGCAGCGTAGCACCGGGACGCCCGAACACTGAAGCTTTCTTT. The encoded protein is CASSVAPGRPNTEAFF. The whole variable domain, filled in from reference TRBV9 and TRBJ1-1, reads DSGVTQTPKHLITATGQRVTLRCSPRSGDLSVYWYQQSLDQGLQFLIQYYNGEERAKGNILERFSAQQFPDLHSELNLSSLELGDSALYFCASSVAPGRPNTEAFFGQGTRLTVV.

Ten or more counts support this clonotype. The rearrangement uses TRBV13 and TRBJ1-2, with D perhaps matching TRBD1 (5 bases). In germline, CDR1 is PRHDT, CDR2 FYEKMQ (reference sequence). Trimming removed 4 bases at V and 4 bases at J, with 13 bases between. The CDR3 is made up of 14 amino acids. The CDR3, as DNA: TGTGCCAGCAGCTCGGGACGGAATTTCTATGGCTACACCTTC. Its protein is CASSSGRNFYGYTF.

In regard to this clonotype: One base away lies a much larger clone, so this may be a sequencing read error. This rearrangement joins TRBV20-1 to TRBJ2-7; D might be TRBD1 (5 bases). Per germline, CDR1 DFQATT and CDR2 SNEGSKA (reference sequence). Trimming stripped 5 bases from V and 3 bases from J, with 11 bases between. The CDR3 is 12 amino acids. The CDR3 spells CSAGPDNYEQYF. CDR3 coding DNA: TGCAGTGCTGGCCCGGACAACTACGAGCAGTACTTC.

The chain carries TRBV18 and TRBJ2-7; TRBD2 matches at 11 bases. With V trimmed by 2 bases and J by 1 base, 1 base remained unmatched. The germline gives CDR1 KGHSH, CDR2 LQKENI. The CDR3 is made up of 15 amino acids. The CDR3 protein is CASSPTSGGSYEQYF. The CDR3 DNA sequence: TGTGCCAGCTCACCAACTAGCGGGGGTTCCTACGAGCAGTACTTC.